What follows is one TCR beta chain and its context. Its antigen is still unknown. This CDR3 is 12 amino acids long. Germline V gene lookup returns CDR1 SQVTM and CDR2 ANQGSEA. V shed 7 bases and J shed 2 bases, with 10 bases lying between them. This specimen belongs to a study of blood T cells in healthy people across ages. Combining a sample-barcoded 5' primer with a J-beta primer mix, a second PCR ran for 7 to 11 cycles. MiXCR, applied by TCRdb to the 5' RACE reads, yields one record per CDR3 protein. The sample lists about 680,000 distinct CDR3 sequences; around 49% were seen once. Study-wide results and limits: Strong correlation linked observed beta diversity and percent naive T cells. Per million T cells, the diversity of TCR beta decreased roughly linearly as age advanced.

The rearrangement uses TRBV29-1 and TRBJ2-3; unclear D gene. This clonotype was obtained from a woman aged 55 to 70 in good health. The sample comprised blood. In nucleotides, the CDR3 is TGCAGCGGGACCCCAGACACAGATACGCAGTATTTT. Its translation: CSGTPDTDTQYF.